These 12 T cell receptor beta chains were sequenced from one sample in a study of shared clonotypes between healthy human individuals. Naive CD8 cells comprised CD45RO-negative, CCR7-positively selected cells, excluding terminally differentiated effector memory CD45RA+ cells. Assay used: immunoSEQ multiplex PCR; TCRdb lists only in-frame clones, some missing. The sample has about 2,200,000 clones; roughly 91% are singletons. The sequencing sample was made of naive CD8+ T cells from PBMCs. These receptors all come from a man aged 18-30 years in good health. Some clones in this sample may be carry-over from other donors' samples.

The rearrangement joins TRBV28 to TRBJ1-1; no firm D call. Per the germline V gene, CDR1 is MDHEN and CDR2 is SYDVKM. CDR3 length equals 14 residues. V shed 3 bases and J shed 3 bases, with 11 bases lying between them. CDR3 region: CASSFRVGYTEAFF. CDR3 coding DNA: TGTGCCAGCAGTTTTCGGGTCGGGTACACTGAAGCTTTCTTT. Full variable domain (outside the CDR3, taken from reference TRBV28 and TRBJ1-1): DVKVTQSSRYLVKRTGEKVFLECVQDMDHENMFWYRQDPGLGLRLIYFSYDVKMKEKGDIPEGYSVSREKKERFSLILESASTNQTSMYLCASSFRVGYTEAFFGQGTRLTVV.

This clone has only a few counts. The genes are TRBV4-3 and TRBJ1-2; no definite D call. Germline CDR1 is LGHNA and CDR2 is YSLEER. The CDR3 spans 16 residues. Trimming left V 0 bases short and J 2 bases short, with 13 bases between. The CDR3 coding sequence is TGCGCCAGCAGCCAAGATGATGTCGCCCGCAACTATGGCTACACCTTC. It is translated as CASSQDDVARNYGYTF.

Concerning this clone: Its ends do not fully match the called genes, so a read error is possible. The V and J genes are TRBV4-1 and TRBJ2-7; 8 bases map to TRBD1. The CDR3 covers 14 residues. Germline V gives CDR1 MGHRA, CDR2 YSYEKL. For the CDR3, the DNA is TGCGCCACAGGGGTAAACGGACAGGGATACGAGCGGTACTTC. Its translation: CATGVNGQGYERYF.

With regard to this clone: This CDR3 is also generated by other DNA sequences in the sample. V usage is TRBV30 and J usage is TRBJ2-7, with 8 bases identical to TRBD2. The CDR3 contains 13 residues. The germline V gene has CDR1 GTSNPN and CDR2 SVGIG (reference sequence). With 3 bases clipped from V and 12 bases from J, the junction kept 13 bases outside the gene matches. The CDR3 is CAWSPGGPAGGYF. CDR3 sequence (DNA): TGTGCCTGGAGCCCAGGCGGGCCGGCGGGGGGGTACTTC.

The rearrangement uses TRBV11-2 and TRBJ2-4; maybe TRBD2 (6 bases). V was cut by 1 base and J by 2 bases, with 9 bases left in between. This CDR3 region has 15 residues. Germline V gene sequence: CDR1 SGHAT, CDR2 FQNNGV. CDR3 in amino acids: CASSLAAGSKNIQYF. The CDR3 DNA follows: TGTGCCAGCAGCTTAGCGGCGGGATCCAAAAACATTCAGTACTTC.

The genes are TRBV19 and TRBJ2-1, with D possibly TRBD1 on 5 matching bases. Germline CDR1 LNHDA, CDR2 SQIVND (reference sequence). V was shortened by 6 bases and J by 6 bases, with 12 bases between the two germline ends. This CDR3 has 13 residues. CDR3 coding DNA: TGTGCCAGTAGGCAGGGAACGCGCAATGAGCAGTTCTTC. This translates into CASRQGTRNEQFF.

This rearrangement joins TRBV7-2 to TRBJ1-2; 7 bases line up with TRBD1. The ends lost 5 bases at V and 5 bases at J; junction bases unmatched: 17. Germline CDR1 SGHTA, CDR2 FQGNSA. The CDR3 runs 17 residues. CDR3 bases: TGTGCCAGCAGCACTCGACAGGGAAAGAACGGGGAATATGGCTACACCTTC. Amino acid sequence: CASSTRQGKNGEYGYTF.

The V call is TRBV9, the J call TRBJ2-7, with D possibly called TRBD1 or TRBD2 (5 bases each). V gave up 4 bases and J gave up 4 bases, with 18 bases separating them. The CDR3 runs 15 residues. Per the germline V gene, CDR1 is SGDLS and CDR2 is YYNGEE. The DNA of the CDR3 is TGTGCCAGCAGCCCCACAATGAGGGGCCCTTACGAGCAGTACTTC. This translates into CASSPTMRGPYEQYF.

The DNA for the CDR3 is TGTGCCTGGAGTATTACAGGGGGGTGGGATGGCTACACCTTC. Amino acids: CAWSITGGWDGYTF. The chain employs TRBV30 and TRBJ1-2; 8 nucleotides match TRBD1. V trimming: 2 bases; J trimming: 6 bases; junction bases outside the gene matches: 8. CDR1 is GTSNPN and CDR2 is SVGIG in the germline V gene (reference sequence). The CDR3 spans 14 residues.

The V gene is TRBV6-5, the J gene TRBJ2-7, with 8 bases matching TRBD1. Trimming removed 2 bases from V and 4 bases from J; junction bases left unmatched: 7. CDR1 MNHEY and CDR2 SVGAGI come from the germline V gene. This CDR3 has 15 amino acids. The CDR3 DNA follows: TGTGCCAGCAGTTACCACCCGGACAGGGAGTACGAGCAGTACTTC. Its translation: CASSYHPDREYEQYF.

This clone has a single count. The CDR3 region has the DNA TGTGCCAGCAGTGAGACACGAAGGGTGCCCTACGAGCAGTACTTC. Translation gives CASSETRRVPYEQYF. This sequence joins TRBV25-1 and TRBJ2-7; no reliable D call. Germline V lookup: CDR1 MGHDK, CDR2 SYGVNS. CDR3 length equals 15 residues. Trimming removed 3 bases from V and 2 bases from J, with 14 bases in between.

The chain carries TRBV7-9 and TRBJ1-1; a possible D gene is TRBD1 (6 bases). CDR3 length equals 14 residues. In germline, CDR1 is SEHNR, CDR2 FQNEAQ (reference sequence). V was trimmed by 4 bases and J by 10 bases, leaving 19 bases between them. The chain's CDR3 is CASSSPGGGFGAFF. The CDR3 DNA reads as TGTGCCAGCAGCTCACCTGGGGGCGGGTTTGGAGCTTTCTTT.